This TCR beta chain was observed in a study of T-cell reconstitution after alpha-beta-depleted transplantation in children. Trimming took 1 base from V and 7 from J, leaving 17 bases between them. Germline CDR1 and CDR2: MGHRA and YSYEKL. This CDR3 spans 15 amino acids. Preparation of the TCRbeta library used unique molecular identifiers. TCRdb reprocessed the PCR reads via MiXCR and lists one record per CDR3 protein. This sample has some 490,000 distinct CDR3 sequences, with around 12% found just once. The receptor's source is a human donor who donated a stem cell graft to a child with combined immunodeficiency. This chain uses TRBV4-1 with TRBJ2-7; tentative D call: TRBD2 (6 bases). The sequencing here drew on PBMCs from the stem cell graft donor, taken from the stem cell graft. The CDR3 sequence is CASSQVGGNSGEQYF. The CDR3 nucleotides read TGCGCCAGCAGCCAAGTAGGCGGGAATAGCGGAGAGCAGTACTTC.